Listed below are T cell receptor beta chains from one sample, sequenced in a study of blood T cell repertoires in COVID-19. Here immunoSEQ multiplex PCR was the method, and the copy in TCRdb shows in-frame clones only, minus some. The sample lists some 150,000 clones, about 75% occurring once. The sequencing input was PBMCs or T cells enriched from blood (not recorded which). These receptors were collected from a woman aged 45-65 years who had recovered from COVID-19. The CDR3 runs from the conserved cysteine through the conserved F or W. D genes are given only for firm matches. Part of the rows lack a size; the others show once, few, many or a class for expanded clones.

v_call	clone_size	d_call	j_call	cdr3_aa	cdr3_nt
TRBV11-2	.	.	TRBJ1-1	CASSPERGKVTEAFF	TGTGCCAGCAGCCCCGAGCGGGGAAAGGTGACTGAAGCTTTCTTT
TRBV2	.	.	TRBJ2-7	CASLGGGRSYEQYF	TGTGCCAGCCTGGGGGGGGGCCGGTCCTACGAGCAGTACTTC
TRBV12-1	.	.	TRBJ2-1	CASSWGGQEYNEQFF	TGTGCCAGCAGCTGGGGGGGACAGGAGTACAATGAGCAGTTCTTC
TRBV7-8	.	.	TRBJ1-2	CASSHPEGGYTF	TGTGCCAGCAGCCATCCGGAGGGTGGCTACACCTTC
TRBV10-2	.	.	TRBJ1-2	CASSESLRAGGYTF	TGCGCCAGCAGTGAGTCGTTGAGGGCGGGAGGCTACACCTTC
TRBV27	.	TRBD2	TRBJ2-7	CASSLFGTSSYEQYF	TGTGCCAGCAGTTTATTCGGGACTAGCTCCTACGAGCAGTACTTC
TRBV7-9	few	.	TRBJ1-2	CASSLASGNYGYTF	TGTGCCAGCAGCTTAGCTTCAGGGAACTATGGCTACACCTTC
TRBV28	few	.	TRBJ2-1	CASTAGYYNEQFF	TGTGCCAGCACCGCAGGATATTACAATGAGCAGTTCTTC
TRBV6-6	.	.	TRBJ2-7	CASTIGWGVEQYF	TGTGCCAGCACTATTGGGTGGGGGGTCGAGCAGTACTTC
TRBV9	.	.	TRBJ2-2	CASSVDIGAAGELFF	TGTGCCAGCAGCGTAGATATTGGGGCCGCCGGGGAGCTGTTTTTT
TRBV9	.	TRBD1	TRBJ1-1	CARVWTGGVNTEAFF	TGTGCCAGGGTTTGGACAGGGGGGGTGAACACTGAAGCTTTCTTT
TRBV29-1	.	.	TRBJ2-5	CSVSRRKETQYF	TGCAGCGTCTCCCGGAGAAAAGAGACCCAGTACTTC
TRBV30	.	.	TRBJ1-2	CAWSGVGYGYTF	TGTGCCTGGAGCGGGGTCGGCTATGGCTACACCTTC
TRBV24-1	.	.	TRBJ2-1	CATSDSYRQFF	TGTGCCACCAGTGATTCCTACCGGCAGTTCTTC
TRBV9	.	TRBD1	TRBJ2-7	CASSYRQGFSYEQYF	TGTGCCAGCAGCTACCGACAGGGTTTCTCCTACGAGCAGTACTTC
TRBV19	once	.	TRBJ2-7	CASSDSSWEQYF	TGTGCCAGTAGTGATTCTAGCTGGGAGCAGTACTTC
TRBV2	.	TRBD2	TRBJ2-1	CASRETSGRGDEQFF	TGTGCCAGCAGGGAGACTAGCGGGCGAGGAGATGAGCAGTTCTTC
TRBV9	.	.	TRBJ2-4	CASSPAPPRAKNIQYF	TGTGCCAGCAGCCCTGCGCCGCCTAGGGCCAAAAACATTCAGTACTTC
TRBV7-8	.	TRBD1	TRBJ1-5	CASSLHPATGDSNQPQHF	TGTGCCAGCAGCTTACACCCCGCGACAGGGGATAGCAATCAGCCCCAGCATTTT
TRBV5-1	.	.	TRBJ1-1	CASSRGGGTEAFF	TGCGCCAGCAGCCGGGGGGGCGGCACTGAAGCTTTCTTT
TRBV27	.	TRBD1	TRBJ2-1	CASRDRVPYNEQFF	TGTGCCAGCAGAGACAGGGTACCCTACAATGAGCAGTTCTTC
TRBV7-2	.	.	TRBJ1-2	CASSLFEGGGGYTF	TGTGCCAGCAGCTTGTTCGAGGGCGGCGGAGGCTACACCTTC
TRBV23-1	few	TRBD2	TRBJ2-1	CASSHSLAGDNEQFF	TGCGCCAGCAGTCATTCGCTAGCGGGGGATAATGAGCAGTTCTTC
TRBV27	few	TRBD2	TRBJ2-1	CASRSTSGGSYNEQFF	TGTGCCAGCAGGTCCACTAGCGGAGGCTCCTACAATGAGCAGTTCTTC
TRBV7-8	.	.	TRBJ1-1	CASSPRAVVTEAFF	TGTGCCAGCAGCCCCAGGGCTGTGGTCACTGAAGCTTTCTTT
TRBV27	.	TRBD2	TRBJ2-3	CASSLAGGPPNTQYF	TGTGCCAGCAGTCTAGCGGGGGGCCCCCCAAATACGCAGTATTTT
TRBV2	.	TRBD1	TRBJ2-5	CASSATGTAQETQYF	TGTGCCAGCAGTGCCACCGGGACAGCTCAAGAGACCCAGTACTTC
TRBV3-1/TRBV3-2	.	TRBD1	TRBJ1-2	CASSPTGARDYGYTF	TGTGCCAGCAGCCCGACAGGGGCTAGGGACTATGGCTACACCTTC
TRBV7-8	.	TRBD2	TRBJ2-7	CASIPEAREVLGEQYF	TGTGCCAGCATCCCGGAGGCGCGGGAGGTCTTGGGCGAGCAGTACTTC
TRBV11-2	.	.	TRBJ1-6	CASRQQGVGSPLHF	TGTGCCAGCAGGCAACAGGGAGTCGGCTCACCCCTCCACTTT
TRBV5-1	.	TRBD1	TRBJ2-7	CASSSTGTYEQYF	TGCGCCAGCAGCTCGACAGGGACCTACGAGCAGTACTTC
TRBV20-1	few	.	TRBJ2-7	CSASPPGLRGSNEQYF	TGCAGTGCTAGTCCCCCAGGACTTCGTGGGTCCAACGAGCAGTACTTC
TRBV29-1	.	.	TRBJ2-5	CSVERDDEEETQYF	TGCAGCGTTGAGAGAGACGACGAGGAAGAGACCCAGTACTTC
TRBV2	few	.	TRBJ1-6	CASTGFGDSPLHF	TGTGCCAGCACTGGGTTTGGAGATTCACCCCTCCACTTT
TRBV9	.	TRBD1	TRBJ2-1	CASSVEGDRDNEQFF	TGTGCCAGCAGCGTAGAAGGGGACAGGGACAATGAGCAGTTCTTC
TRBV5-4	.	.	TRBJ1-1	CASSLQGVNTEAFF	TGTGCCAGCAGCTTACAGGGAGTGAACACTGAAGCTTTCTTT
TRBV5-1	once	TRBD2	TRBJ2-5	CASSLQTSGSETQYF	TGCGCCAGCAGCTTGCAGACTAGCGGGAGTGAGACCCAGTACTTC
TRBV3-1/TRBV3-2	.	.	TRBJ2-7	CASSQDRVSYEQYF	TGTGCCAGCAGCCAAGACAGGGTCTCCTACGAGCAGTACTTC
TRBV7-9	.	.	TRBJ2-5	CASSGEETQYF	TGTGCCAGCAGCGGAGAAGAGACCCAGTACTTC
TRBV27	.	TRBD1	TRBJ2-3	CASRRDSPTDTQYF	TGTGCCAGCAGGAGGGACAGCCCCACAGATACGCAGTATTTT
TRBV30	once	.	TRBJ2-7	CACRDTAYEQYF	TGTGCCTGCCGGGACACCGCTTACGAGCAGTACTTC
TRBV27	once	TRBD1	TRBJ1-1	CASSFTTGPQEAFF	TGTGCCAGCAGTTTCACGACAGGGCCCCAGGAAGCTTTCTTT
TRBV11-3	.	.	TRBJ1-5	CASSTGANQPQHF	TGTGCCAGCAGTACAGGAGCAAATCAGCCCCAGCATTTT
TRBV10-2	.	TRBD2	TRBJ2-5	CASSGTDRGGRRVGETQYF	TGCGCCAGCAGTGGCACTGATCGAGGCGGGAGAAGGGTCGGCGAGACCCAGTACTTC
TRBV10-3	.	.	TRBJ2-1	CAISSYNEQFF	TGTGCCATCAGCAGCTACAATGAGCAGTTCTTC
TRBV10-3	few	.	TRBJ2-2	CAITAGATGELFF	TGTGCCATCACGGCGGGGGCGACCGGGGAGCTGTTTTTT